The 26 T cell receptor beta chains reported below all come from one sample, sequenced in a study of cytotoxic CD8 clonotypes in ibrutinib-treated CLL. Here immunoSEQ multiplex PCR was the method, and the copy in TCRdb shows in-frame clones only, minus some. Of some 160,000 clones listed, more than 75% are singletons. Sequencing used PBMCs, obtained after 12 months of ibrutinib treatment. The source is a human donor with chronic lymphocytic leukemia.

The J gene is TRBJ1-6, the V gene TRBV27; D uncertain. There are 12 residues in the CDR3. V dropped 6 bases and J dropped 6 bases, with 6 bases sitting between them. Germline V gene sequence: CDR1 MNHEY, CDR2 SMNVEV (reference sequence). This CDR3 is CASSLFNSPLHF. CDR3 DNA: TGTGCCAGCAGCCTTTTTAATTCACCCCTCCACTTT.

The chain joins TRBV28 to TRBJ2-7; weak D call: TRBD1 (6 bases). CDR3 length: 13 amino acids. Germline V gives CDR1 MDHEN, CDR2 SYDVKM. The V and J ends lost 3 bases and 3 bases respectively, with 9 bases between them. The DNA of the CDR3 is TGTGCCAGCAGTTTGCGGACAGACTACGAGCAGTACTTC. Translated, it gives CASSLRTDYEQYF.

The table lists this clone with a count of one. The rearrangement uses TRBV28 and TRBJ2-7, with 9 bases aligning to TRBD2. The CDR3 covers 13 residues. With 11 bases clipped from V and 2 bases from J, the junction kept 7 bases outside the gene matches. Per germline, CDR1 MDHEN and CDR2 SYDVKM. The CDR3 coding sequence is TGTGCCTCCGATAGCGGGAGCACCTACGAGCAGTACTTC. This codes for CASDSGSTYEQYF.

The V gene is TRBV19, the J gene TRBJ2-3; no reliable D call. This CDR3 has 13 amino acids. The germline CDR1 and CDR2 sequences are LNHDA and SQIVND (reference sequence). The V and J ends lost 1 base and 6 bases respectively, with 8 bases between them. The CDR3 reads CASSIANADTQYF. DNA of the CDR3: TGTGCCAGTAGTATAGCTAATGCGGATACGCAGTATTTT.

The chain couples TRBV9 to TRBJ2-1, with D perhaps matching TRBD2 (5 bases). The CDR3 has 13 residues. Germline CDR1 reads SGDLS; CDR2 reads YYNGEE. V dropped 4 bases and J dropped 8 bases, with 13 bases sitting between them. CDR3 sequence (DNA): TGTGCCAGCAGCCCCCCTAGCTTGGATGAGCAGTTCTTC. This sequence encodes CASSPPSLDEQFF.

For the CDR3, the DNA is TGTGCCAGCAGCTTAAAGGACAGGAACGGCTACACCTTC. Its protein is CASSLKDRNGYTF. V is TRBV7-8 and J is TRBJ1-2; TRBD1 aligns across 7 bases. The length of the CDR3 is 13 residues. The germline gives CDR1 SGHVS, CDR2 FQNEAQ. J was trimmed by 8 bases and V by 2 bases; bases with no gene match: 5. The full variable domain, with the rest looked up from reference TRBV7-8 and TRBJ1-2, is GAGVSQSPRYKVAKRGQDVALRCDPISGHVSLFWYQQALGQGPEFLTYFQNEAQLDKSGLPSDRFFAERPEGSVSTLKIQRTQQEDSAVYLCASSLKDRNGYTFGSGTRLTVV.

The chain combines TRBV5-6 with TRBJ1-6; D remains ambiguous. The CDR3 sequence is 15 residues long. V lost 2 bases to trimming and J lost 9 bases, with 15 bases between them. The germline gives CDR1 SGHDT, CDR2 YYEEEE. CDR3 in amino acids: CASSFQGRVRSPLHF. CDR3 bases: TGTGCCAGCAGCTTCCAAGGGAGAGTCCGTTCACCCCTCCACTTT.

The chain employs TRBV29-1 and TRBJ2-7, with TRBD2 identical over 12 bases. The V gene end was trimmed by 1 base and the J gene end by 3 bases; junction bases not matched to a gene: 16. Germline loops: CDR1 SQVTM, CDR2 ANQGSEA. The CDR3 runs 19 residues. The CDR3 here is CSVEVPGKTSGREGYEQYF. CDR3 coding DNA: TGCAGCGTTGAAGTCCCGGGGAAGACTAGCGGGAGAGAAGGCTACGAGCAGTACTTC.

The sample holds one count of this clone. This chain connects TRBV15 to TRBJ2-7, with a possible D match to TRBD2 (6 bases). Germline CDR1 is LNHNV and CDR2 is YYDKDF (reference sequence). V was shortened by 5 bases and J by 3 bases, with 20 bases between the two germline ends. The CDR3 runs 16 residues. In nucleotides, the CDR3 is TGTGCCACCAGCGGAGGAGGGCAAAGGGGCAGCTACGAGCAGTACTTC. This translates into CATSGGGQRGSYEQYF.

This clone has just a few counts. The CDR3 DNA follows: TGTGCCAGCAGTTATTCCCCTTATCAGCCCCAGCATTTT. This codes for CASSYSPYQPQHF. The rearrangement uses TRBV6-5 and TRBJ1-5; D is undetermined. From germline, CDR1 is MNHEY and CDR2 SVGAGI. The germline V and J ends were trimmed by 3 bases and 5 bases, with 8 bases remaining between them. This CDR3 contains 13 residues.

The chain combines TRBV7-9 with TRBJ2-7; no definite D call. V was cut by 3 bases and J by 8 bases, with 8 bases left in between. CDR3 length: 11 amino acids. Per the germline V gene, CDR1 is SEHNR and CDR2 is FQNEAQ (reference sequence). CDR3 residues: CASSFSVQQYF. CDR3 sequence (DNA): TGTGCCAGCAGCTTTTCCGTGCAGCAGTACTTC.

This chain joins TRBV2 and TRBJ1-4; 9 bases fit TRBD1. Germline CDR1 is SNHLY and CDR2 is FYNNEI. The CDR3 spans 14 residues. Losses at the gene ends were 6 bases for V and 5 bases for J; bases not matched to a gene: 4. CDR3 nucleotides: TGTGCCAGCAGATTCGGGACAGGGAATGAAAAACTGTTTTTT. It yields the protein CASRFGTGNEKLFF.

In nucleotides, the CDR3 is TGTGCCAGCAGCCCCGGGACGGCCGTCTCCTACGAGCAGTACTTC. It codes for CASSPGTAVSYEQYF. This chain links TRBV7-2 with TRBJ2-7; D assignment may be TRBD1 or TRBD2 (5 bases each). V lost 5 bases and J 0 bases, leaving 14 bases between the germline ends. Germline V gene sequence: CDR1 SGHTA, CDR2 FQGNSA. The CDR3 runs to 15 residues.

The chain has TRBV28 and TRBJ1-1, with D maybe TRBD1 (6 bases). This CDR3 has 14 residues. V lost 3 bases, J lost 8 bases, and 16 bases lay in between. CDR1 and CDR2 (germline): MDHEN, SYDVKM. The CDR3 here is CASSFQGLSSEAFF. CDR3 bases: TGTGCCAGCAGTTTCCAGGGGCTTTCTTCGGAAGCTTTCTTT.

The J gene is TRBJ2-7, the V gene TRBV6-5, with 10 bases aligning to TRBD2. The CDR3 has 15 residues. With V trimmed by 6 bases and J by 1 base, 6 bases remained unmatched. Germline lookup yields CDR1 MNHEY and CDR2 SVGAGI. CDR3 nucleotides: TGTGCCAGCAGGAGCACTAGCGGGGAGTCCTACGAGCAGTACTTC. Protein product: CASRSTSGESYEQYF.

The chain has TRBV7-3 and TRBJ2-4; no definite D call. Trimming left V 2 bases short and J 2 bases short, with 4 bases between. Germline loops: CDR1 SGHTA, CDR2 FQGTGA. The CDR3 totals 13 residues. The CDR3 coding sequence is TGTGCCAGCAGCTTAGCCTCCAAAAACATTCAGTACTTC. Translated: CASSLASKNIQYF.

The chain uses TRBV7-2 and TRBJ2-7; weak D call: TRBD1 (6 bases). The CDR3 is made up of 13 amino acids. Germline V lookup: CDR1 SGHTA, CDR2 FQGNSA. Trimming pared 1 base from V and 4 bases from J, leaving 8 bases between. The CDR3 loop reads CASSLGRGYEQYF. The CDR3 bases are TGTGCCAGCAGCTTAGGCAGGGGATACGAGCAGTACTTC.

V usage is TRBV5-5 and J usage is TRBJ2-3; TRBD2 aligns across 12 bases. Looked up from germline, CDR1 is SGHKS and CDR2 is YYEKEE (reference sequence). The CDR3 extends over 16 amino acids. The V segment lost 1 base and the J segment 8 bases; nucleotides outside the gene matches: 8. For the CDR3, the DNA is TGTGCCAGCAGCTTGATGGAACTAGCGGGGGGCGGTACGCAGTATTTT. Translation: CASSLMELAGGGTQYF.

The V and J genes are TRBV13 and TRBJ2-7; TRBD1 matches at 10 bases. The germline gives CDR1 PRHDT, CDR2 FYEKMQ (reference sequence). Trimming at V came to 1 base and at J to 6 bases, leaving 3 bases not matched to a gene. The CDR3 has 14 residues. CDR3 loop: CASSLVGTGAEQYF. The CDR3 DNA reads TGTGCCAGCAGCTTAGTGGGGACAGGGGCCGAGCAGTACTTC.

V gene TRBV28 combines with J gene TRBJ1-2; the D is unclear. Germline-derived CDR1 and CDR2 are MDHEN and SYDVKM. The CDR3 length is 14 residues. Trimming shortened V by 5 bases and J by 2 bases, and 12 bases separated the two germline ends. The CDR3 sequence: CASSQQQLNYGYTF. CDR3 DNA: TGTGCCAGCAGTCAACAACAGCTAAACTATGGCTACACCTTC.

The chain is built from TRBV20-1 and TRBJ1-5; unclear D gene. The CDR3 consists of 11 residues. Between the trimmed V and J ends, which lost 0 bases and 5 bases, there was a span of 2 bases. Germline CDR1 reads DFQATT; CDR2 reads SNEGSKA (reference sequence). The CDR3 loop is CSARDDQPQHF. The CDR3 DNA sequence: TGCAGTGCTAGAGATGATCAGCCCCAGCATTTT.

J is TRBJ1-4 and V is TRBV5-1; tentative D call: TRBD1 (5 bases). Trimming took off 3 bases at V and 3 bases at J, with 15 bases between the two ends. CDR1 and CDR2 from the germline V gene are SGHRS and YFSETQ. The CDR3 covers 16 residues. CDR3 residues: CASSSLGGGSNEKLFF. CDR3 DNA sequence: TGCGCCAGCAGCTCCCTAGGTGGGGGGTCTAATGAAAAACTGTTTTTT.

This chain joins TRBV7-3 and TRBJ2-5; D not resolved. CDR3 length equals 15 residues. CDR1 and CDR2 from the germline V gene are SGHTA and FQGTGA. V shed 0 bases and J shed 4 bases, with 12 bases lying between them. For the CDR3, the DNA is TGTGCCAGCAGCTTAACGTTGAACCAAGGAGAGACCCAGTACTTC. This sequence encodes CASSLTLNQGETQYF. The whole variable domain, remainder taken from reference TRBV7-3 and TRBJ2-5, is GAGVSQTPSNKVTEKGKYVELRCDPISGHTALYWYRQSLGQGPEFLIYFQGTGAADDSGLPNDRFFAVRPEGSVSTLKIQRTERGDSAVYLCASSLTLNQGETQYFGPGTRLLVL.

The CDR3 reads CASSPTGEPNTEAFF. CDR3 bases: TGCGCCAGCAGCCCGACAGGAGAGCCGAACACTGAAGCTTTCTTT. This chain links TRBV5-1 with TRBJ1-1; maybe TRBD1 (6 bases). Germline CDR1 is SGHRS and CDR2 is YFSETQ. The CDR3 loop spans 15 amino acids. V shed 4 bases and J shed 1 base, with 14 bases lying between them.

V gene TRBV6-6 combines with J gene TRBJ2-7, with 14 bases matching TRBD2. J gave up 4 bases and V 5 bases, and 7 bases lay outside the gene matches. CDR1 and CDR2 (germline): MNHNY, SVGAGI (reference sequence). This CDR3 is built from 16 residues. The CDR3 DNA sequence: TGTGCCAGCAGTAACTACCGACTAGCGGGAGGGTACGAGCAGTACTTC. This codes for CASSNYRLAGGYEQYF.

The V and J genes are TRBV27 and TRBJ2-3; 11 bases map to TRBD2. Trimming took 2 bases from V and 5 from J; bases not matched to a gene: 3. Germline V gene data show CDR1 as MNHEY and CDR2 as SMNVEV (reference sequence). CDR3 length: 15 amino acids. In DNA, the CDR3 is TGTGCCAGCAGTTTAGGGCTAGCGGGAGGAGATACGCAGTATTTT. Translating it yields CASSLGLAGGDTQYF.